This TCR beta chain was recovered during a study of technical replicates of blood from several donors. The CDR3 sequence is 13 residues long. Between the trimmed V and J ends, which lost 10 bases and 2 bases, there was a span of 15 bases. The V gene's germline CDR1 is MNHEY and CDR2 SVGAGI. The repertoire was sequenced with immunoSEQ multiplex PCR; TCRdb's copy has only in-frame clones and lacks some. Of 9,500 to 15,000 clones listed, more than 85% were seen once; the top ten hold 9.1%. The sequenced material came from PBMCs. The receptor was derived from a human donor in good health. The chain links TRBV6-5 to TRBJ2-7; possibly TRBD2 for D (5 bases). The CDR3 bases are TGTGCCACCATCGGACTGATACCCTACGAGCAGTACTTC. Amino acid sequence: CATIGLIPYEQYF.